This T cell receptor (beta chain) appears in the sequencing data of a study of cytomegalovirus exposure and HLA in healthy donors. The study ran its PCR with 60 Vbeta and 13 Jbeta primers. In the original workflow: Counted up in a later analysis, unique TCR beta chains came to some 75 million, with 9.5 million to 13 million shared. Produced via immunoSEQ multiplex PCR; TCRdb's table is partial and in-frame only. The D gene and trimming were derived from the DNA, and the V and J assignments and clone size from that table. The sample lists 110,000 or so clones; approximately 80% were seen once. The junction had 11 bases not matched to a gene; V was cut back by 5 bases and J by 7 bases. The germline gives CDR1 GTSNPN, CDR2 SVGIG (reference sequence). There are 16 residues in the CDR3.

The genes are TRBV30 and TRBJ2-2, with 12 bases identical to TRBD2. The specimen sequenced was PBMCs. The receptor comes from a female donor in good health and CMV-seronegative. In DNA form, the CDR3 reads TGTGCCTGGGACGTTCTAGCGGGGGGGCCGCACGGGGAGCTGTTTTTT. Its protein is CAWDVLAGGPHGELFF.